The 12 T cell receptor beta chains listed next were all sequenced from one sample in a study of OX40 agonist ivuxolimab in advanced cancers. Clones were read by immunoSEQ multiplex PCR, and TCRdb kept only the in-frame ones, dropping some. Of 30,000 or so clones in the sample, roughly 80% were seen once. Sequences were derived from CD4+ or CD8+ T cells sorted from blood, sampled in a trial of the OX40 agonist ivuxolimab. Receptor source: an adult with an advanced solid tumor such as melanoma, head and neck, liver or kidney cancer.

This clone came up a few times. The chain couples TRBV4-1 to TRBJ1-2; 7 bases are a match to TRBD1. The CDR3 totals 16 residues. Per the germline V gene, CDR1 is MGHRA and CDR2 is YSYEKL. With 6 bases clipped from V and 1 base from J, the junction kept 11 bases outside the gene matches. CDR3 bases: TGCGCCAGCAGGGGATGGACAGGACAGTTTAACTATGGCTACACCTTC. As protein: CASRGWTGQFNYGYTF.

This chain uses TRBV4-2 with TRBJ1-2; unclear D gene. V lost 0 bases and J 2 bases, leaving 4 bases between the germline ends. The CDR3 sequence is 13 residues long. Germline assignment: CDR1 LGHNA and CDR2 YNFKEQ. The CDR3 spells CASSQDANYGYTF. The CDR3 DNA is TGTGCCAGCAGCCAAGATGCCAACTATGGCTACACCTTC.

This clone has just a few counts. V gene TRBV11-2 combines with J gene TRBJ1-2; 7 nucleotides align to TRBD1. Germline V CDR1 and CDR2: SGHAT, FQNNGV. Trimming took 5 bases from V and 8 from J; bases not matched to a gene: 8. CDR3 length: 13 amino acids. CDR3 sequence: CASSTGNRGGYTF. CDR3 in DNA: TGTGCCAGCAGCACCGGGAACAGGGGAGGCTACACCTTC. Looking up the rest from reference TRBV11-2 and TRBJ1-2 gives the full variable domain: EAGVAQSPRYKIIEKRQSVAFWCNPISGHATLYWYQQILGQGPKLLIQFQNNGVVDDSQLPKDRFSAERLKGVDSTLKIQPAKLEDSAVYLCASSTGNRGGYTFGSGTRLTVV.

The gene calls are TRBV27 and TRBJ1-1; D remains ambiguous. CDR1 MNHEY and CDR2 SMNVEV come from the germline V gene (reference sequence). Trimming stripped 3 bases from V and 4 bases from J, with 18 bases between. This CDR3 is 16 amino acids long. The CDR3 bases are TGTGCCAGCAGTTTGGCCGGGGTTCTTGTTGCCACTGAAGCTTTCTTT. Residues: CASSLAGVLVATEAFF.

This chain uses TRBV7-6 with TRBJ1-5, with TRBD1 matching 10 bases. Germline-derived CDR1 and CDR2 are SGHVS and FNYEAQ. V lost 5 bases and J lost 11; bases outside the gene matches: 6. The CDR3 length is 13 residues. In DNA form, the CDR3 reads TGTGCCAGCAGCAGGACAGGGGGGGAAGCCCAGCATTTT. It translates to CASSRTGGEAQHF.

The chain couples TRBV16 to TRBJ1-2; D uncertain. V lost 2 bases and J lost 2, with 15 bases in between. The germline gives CDR1 KGHSY, CDR2 FQNENV. The CDR3 has 16 residues. The CDR3 DNA reads as TGTGCCAGCAGCCAAATGGGCAGAAGACCCAACTATGGCTACACCTTC. Its protein is CASSQMGRRPNYGYTF.

The chain joins TRBV29-1 to TRBJ1-2; D remains ambiguous. V was shortened by 1 base and J by 0 bases, with 12 bases between the two germline ends. The V gene's germline CDR1 is SQVTM and CDR2 ANQGSEA. The CDR3 covers 15 residues. The DNA of the CDR3 is TGCAGCGTTGAAGGGGAAGCCAGAACTAACTATGGCTACACCTTC. It yields the protein CSVEGEARTNYGYTF.

This clone was found once. The chain couples TRBV6-5 to TRBJ1-1; D may be TRBD1 (6 bases). The V end lost 2 bases, the J end lost 0 bases, and 10 bases lay between the germline ends. CDR1 and CDR2 (germline): MNHEY, SVGAGI. The CDR3 is 15 residues long. For the CDR3, the DNA is TGTGCCAGCAGTTACGGAGGGGGTATGAACACTGAAGCTTTCTTT. This translates into CASSYGGGMNTEAFF.

The rearrangement links TRBV28 to TRBJ2-1; 8 bases are a match to TRBD2. CDR1 and CDR2 from the germline V gene are MDHEN and SYDVKM. The CDR3 has 15 amino acids. With V trimmed by 2 bases and J by 5 bases, 5 bases remained unmatched. The DNA for the CDR3 is TGTGCCAGCAGTTTACCCGGGGGGGTAGACAATGAGCAGTTCTTC. Its translation is CASSLPGGVDNEQFF.

The gene calls are TRBV28 and TRBJ2-1; 9 nucleotides agree with TRBD2. This CDR3 contains 14 residues. CDR1 and CDR2 from the germline V gene are MDHEN and SYDVKM. With 6 bases clipped from V and 6 bases from J, the junction kept 6 bases outside the gene matches. The CDR3 spells CASRLAGDFNEQFF. CDR3 in DNA: TGTGCCAGCAGATTAGCGGGAGATTTCAATGAGCAGTTCTTC.

The V and J genes are TRBV7-9 and TRBJ1-4; 8 bases agree with TRBD1. Germline CDR1 reads SEHNR; CDR2 reads FQNEAQ (reference sequence). This CDR3 has 16 residues. Losses at the gene ends were 3 bases for V and 3 bases for J; bases not matched to a gene: 6. This chain's CDR3 is CASSLPGQAPNEKLFF. For the CDR3, the DNA is TGTGCCAGCAGCTTGCCGGGACAGGCTCCTAATGAAAAACTGTTTTTT.

This clone came up once. The CDR3 spells CASGRGADTQYF. The CDR3 DNA follows: TGTGCCAGCGGACGGGGGGCAGATACGCAGTATTTT. This chain connects TRBV14 to TRBJ2-3; 7 positions agree with TRBD2. This CDR3 comprises 12 residues. CDR1 is SGHDN and CDR2 is FVKESK in the germline V gene. The V segment lost 8 bases and the J segment 4 bases; nucleotides outside the gene matches: 3.